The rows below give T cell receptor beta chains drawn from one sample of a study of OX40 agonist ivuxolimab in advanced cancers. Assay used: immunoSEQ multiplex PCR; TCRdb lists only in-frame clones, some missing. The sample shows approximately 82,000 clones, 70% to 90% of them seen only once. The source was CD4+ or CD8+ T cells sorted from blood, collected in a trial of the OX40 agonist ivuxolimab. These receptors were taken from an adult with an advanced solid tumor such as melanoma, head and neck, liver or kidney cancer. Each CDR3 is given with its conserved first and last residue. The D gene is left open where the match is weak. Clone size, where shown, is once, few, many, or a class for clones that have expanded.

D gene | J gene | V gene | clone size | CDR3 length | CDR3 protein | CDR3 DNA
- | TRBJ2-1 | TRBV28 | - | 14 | CASNEDGSYNEQFF | TGTGCCAGCAATGAGGACGGATCGTACAATGAGCAGTTCTTC
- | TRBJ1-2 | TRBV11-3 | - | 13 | CASSLGQGTRSTF | TGTGCCAGCAGCTTGGGGCAGGGGACCCGGAGCACCTTC
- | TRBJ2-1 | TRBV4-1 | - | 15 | CASSQVGLNYNEQFF | TGCGCCAGCAGCCAAGTGGGGCTTAACTACAATGAGCAGTTCTTC
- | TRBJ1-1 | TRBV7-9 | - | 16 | CASSSLFAAQNTEAFF | TGTGCCAGCAGCTCGCTTTTCGCAGCCCAGAACACTGAAGCTTTCTTT
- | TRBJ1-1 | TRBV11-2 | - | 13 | CASTAPGADEAFF | TGTGCCAGCACTGCTCCAGGGGCAGATGAAGCTTTCTTT
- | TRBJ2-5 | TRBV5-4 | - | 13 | CASSRASGETQYF | TGTGCCAGCAGCCGGGCGTCGGGGGAGACCCAGTACTTC
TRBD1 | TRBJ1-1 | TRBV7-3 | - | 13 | CASSSGDRGEAFF | TGTGCCAGCAGCTCCGGGGACAGGGGGGAAGCTTTCTTT
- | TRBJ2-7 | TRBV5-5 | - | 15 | CASSLGLVISYEQYF | TGTGCCAGCAGCTTGGGTCTCGTAATCTCCTACGAGCAGTACTTC
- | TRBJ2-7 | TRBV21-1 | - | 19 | CASSQPGLADLPFSYEQYF | TGTGCCAGCAGCCAGCCGGGACTAGCGGATCTCCCCTTCTCCTACGAGCAGTACTTC
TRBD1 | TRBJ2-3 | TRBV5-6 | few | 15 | CASSLDRGFTDTQYF | TGTGCCAGCAGCCTGGACAGGGGCTTCACAGATACGCAGTATTTT
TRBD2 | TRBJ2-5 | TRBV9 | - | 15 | CASSVATSGEETQYF | TGTGCCAGCAGCGTAGCTACTAGCGGGGAAGAGACCCAGTACTTC
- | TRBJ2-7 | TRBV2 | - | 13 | CASSVGWPYEQYF | TGTGCCAGCAGTGTGGGGTGGCCCTACGAGCAGTACTTC
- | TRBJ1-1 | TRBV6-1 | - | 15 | CATLRTRTVYTEAFF | TGTGCCACCCTGAGGACCAGGACAGTCTATACTGAAGCTTTCTTT
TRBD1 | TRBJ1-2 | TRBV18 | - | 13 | CASSPDRENGYTF | TGTGCCAGCTCACCGGACAGGGAGAATGGCTACACCTTC
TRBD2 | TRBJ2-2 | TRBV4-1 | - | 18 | CASSQVGRTSGTTGELFF | TGCGCCAGCAGCCAAGTAGGAAGGACTAGCGGGACCACCGGGGAGCTGTTTTTT
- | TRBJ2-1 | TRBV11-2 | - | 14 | CASSLPWDLDEQFF | TGTGCCAGCAGCTTACCTTGGGACTTGGACGAGCAGTTCTTC
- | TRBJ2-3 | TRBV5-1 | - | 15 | CASSLRSDGTDTQYF | TGCGCCAGCAGCTTGAGGAGCGATGGCACAGATACGCAGTATTTT
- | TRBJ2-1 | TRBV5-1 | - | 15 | CASSFPEGSYNEQFF | TGCGCCAGCAGCTTCCCCGAAGGCTCCTACAATGAGCAGTTCTTC
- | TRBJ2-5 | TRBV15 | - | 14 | CATSRDRVWETQYF | TGTGCCACCAGCAGAGATAGGGTTTGGGAGACCCAGTACTTC
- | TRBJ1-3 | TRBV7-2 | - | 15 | CASSLWGASGNTIYF | TGTGCCAGCAGCTTATGGGGGGCCTCTGGAAACACCATATATTTT
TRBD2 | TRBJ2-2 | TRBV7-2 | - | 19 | CASSPRGSSGKINTGELFF | TGTGCCAGCAGCCCTCGGGGGTCTAGCGGGAAAATAAACACCGGGGAGCTGTTTTTT
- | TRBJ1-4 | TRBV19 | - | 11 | CASTSGEKLFF | TGTGCCAGTACCTCCGGTGAAAAACTGTTTTTT
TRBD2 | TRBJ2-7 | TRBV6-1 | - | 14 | CASRGGLSSYEQYF | TGTGCCAGCAGGGGGGGGTTAAGTTCCTACGAGCAGTACTTC
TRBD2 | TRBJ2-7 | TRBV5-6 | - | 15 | CASSLFGTSEYEQYF | TGTGCCAGCAGCTTATTCGGGACTAGCGAGTACGAGCAGTACTTC
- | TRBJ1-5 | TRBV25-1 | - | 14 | CASSASGQSQPQHF | TGTGCCAGCAGTGCCTCTGGGCAGAGCCAGCCCCAGCATTTT
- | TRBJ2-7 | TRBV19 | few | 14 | CASSIAKFSYEQYF | TGTGCCAGTAGTATAGCCAAGTTCTCCTACGAGCAGTACTTC
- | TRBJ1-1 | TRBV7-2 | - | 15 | CASSTQGTANTEAFF | TGTGCCAGCAGCACCCAGGGTACGGCGAACACTGAAGCTTTCTTT
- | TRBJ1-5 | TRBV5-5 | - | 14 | CASSFGGNNQPQHF | TGTGCCAGCAGCTTCGGCGGTAACAATCAGCCCCAGCATTTT
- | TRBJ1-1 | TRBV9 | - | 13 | CASNNPGATEAFF | TGTGCCAGCAACAATCCAGGCGCCACTGAGGCTTTCTTT
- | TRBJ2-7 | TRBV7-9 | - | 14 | CASSLIGEPYEQYF | TGTGCCAGCAGCTTAATCGGGGAACCCTACGAGCAGTACTTC
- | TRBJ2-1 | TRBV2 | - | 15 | CASTLSSGAYNEQFF | TGTGCCAGCACCCTGAGTAGCGGAGCTTACAATGAGCAGTTCTTC
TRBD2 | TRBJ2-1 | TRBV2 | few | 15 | CASSLSGGAFNEQFF | TGTGCCAGCAGTCTGAGCGGGGGGGCCTTCAATGAGCAGTTCTTC
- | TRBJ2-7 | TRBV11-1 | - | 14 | CASSRAGSSREQYF | TGTGCCAGCAGCCGGGCGGGATCCTCTCGGGAGCAGTACTTC
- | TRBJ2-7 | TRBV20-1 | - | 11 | CSASSQYEQYF | TGCAGTGCTAGTTCGCAGTACGAGCAGTACTTC
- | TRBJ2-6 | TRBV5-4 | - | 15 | CASSLGNSGANVLTF | TGTGCCAGCAGCTTGGGAAACTCTGGGGCCAACGTCCTGACTTTC
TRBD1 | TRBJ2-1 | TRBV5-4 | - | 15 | CASSSPGQGAKEQFF | TGTGCCAGCAGCTCGCCGGGACAGGGGGCGAAGGAGCAGTTCTTC
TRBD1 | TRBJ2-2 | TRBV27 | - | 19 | CASSPPGQGFLVDTGELFF | TGTGCCAGCAGCCCTCCGGGACAGGGTTTTTTGGTGGACACCGGGGAGCTGTTTTTT
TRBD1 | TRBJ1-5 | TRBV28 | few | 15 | CASIRTGYSNQPQHF | TGTGCCAGCATCAGGACAGGGTATAGCAATCAGCCCCAGCATTTT
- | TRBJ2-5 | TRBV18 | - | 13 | CASSGPNQETQYF | TGTGCCAGCTCCGGACCCAACCAAGAGACCCAGTACTTC
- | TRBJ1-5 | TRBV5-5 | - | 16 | CASSYRQINSNQPQHF | TGTGCCAGCAGCTACAGACAGATTAATAGCAATCAGCCCCAGCATTTT
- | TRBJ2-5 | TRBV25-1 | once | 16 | CASSEGVGGFEETQYF | TGTGCCAGCAGTGAAGGGGTGGGGGGATTCGAAGAGACCCAGTACTTC
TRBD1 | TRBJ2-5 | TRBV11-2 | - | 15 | CASSLLYRGRETQYF | TGTGCCAGCAGCTTATTGTACAGGGGGCGCGAGACCCAGTACTTC
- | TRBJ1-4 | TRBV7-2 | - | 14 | CASSLTVRNEKLFF | TGTGCCAGCAGCCTTACAGTACGTAATGAAAAACTGTTTTTT
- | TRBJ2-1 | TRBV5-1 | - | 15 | CASSLVPGLGNEQFF | TGCGCCAGCAGCTTGGTTCCGGGGTTGGGGAATGAGCAGTTCTTC
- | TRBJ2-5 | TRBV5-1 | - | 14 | CASSLSPVQETQYF | TGCGCCAGCAGCTTGTCGCCAGTGCAAGAGACCCAGTACTTC
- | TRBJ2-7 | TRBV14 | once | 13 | CASSRVGYYEQYF | TGTGCCAGCAGCCGCGTAGGGTACTACGAGCAGTACTTC
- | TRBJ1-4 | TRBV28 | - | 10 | CAIRGEKLFF | TGTGCCATCCGCGGTGAAAAACTGTTTTTT
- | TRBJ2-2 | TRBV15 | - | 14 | CATSRGVNTGELFF | TGTGCCACCAGCAGAGGGGTGAACACCGGGGAGCTGTTTTTT
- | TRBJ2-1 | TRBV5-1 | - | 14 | CASSLGSPYNEQFF | TGCGCCAGCAGCTTGGGCAGCCCCTACAATGAGCAGTTCTTC
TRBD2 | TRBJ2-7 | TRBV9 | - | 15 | CASSFGLAEPYEQYF | TGTGCCAGCAGCTTCGGACTAGCGGAACCCTACGAGCAGTACTTC
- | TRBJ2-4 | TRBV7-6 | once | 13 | CASSFDRLGIQYF | TGTGCCAGCAGCTTCGACAGGTTAGGCATTCAGTACTTC